A selection of T cell receptor beta chains follows, all from one sample in a study of OX40 agonist ivuxolimab in advanced cancers. The table came from immunoSEQ multiplex PCR; TCRdb's copy has only in-frame clones and leaves some out. Seen here are about 49,000 clones, about 80% observed once, and the top ten hold over 1.5%. Sequenced here: CD4+ or CD8+ T cells sorted from blood, sampled in a trial of the OX40 agonist ivuxolimab. These receptors originate from an adult with an advanced solid tumor such as melanoma, head and neck, liver or kidney cancer. CDR3s include the opening cysteine and the closing phenylalanine or tryptophan. Each record gives: V gene, J gene, clone size, D gene, CDR3 protein, CDR3 DNA. A D gene is named only where the DNA matches it firmly. For some rows the clone size is stated as once, few or many, or as a class when expanded; others skip it.

v_gene: TRBV6-6; j_gene: TRBJ1-2; abundance: NA; d_gene: NA; CDR3aa: CASSFDRAHNYGYTF; CDR3nt: TGTGCCAGCAGTTTCGACAGAGCACATAACTATGGCTACACCTTC
v_gene: TRBV9; j_gene: TRBJ2-2; abundance: few; d_gene: NA; CDR3aa: CASSTVNTGELFF; CDR3nt: TGTGCCAGCAGCACCGTCAACACCGGGGAGCTGTTTTTT
v_gene: TRBV18; j_gene: TRBJ2-3; abundance: NA; d_gene: NA; CDR3aa: CASSRLPSSTDTQYF; CDR3nt: TGTGCCAGCTCACGACTACCCTCTAGCACAGATACGCAGTATTTT
v_gene: TRBV7-2; j_gene: TRBJ1-2; abundance: NA; d_gene: NA; CDR3aa: CASSLNQGSFYGYTF; CDR3nt: TGTGCCAGCAGCTTGAATCAGGGTAGCTTCTATGGCTACACCTTC
v_gene: TRBV7-6; j_gene: TRBJ2-5; abundance: NA; d_gene: NA; CDR3aa: CASSLITEAAQYF; CDR3nt: TGTGCCAGCAGCTTAATAACGGAAGCGGCCCAGTACTTC
v_gene: TRBV6-1; j_gene: TRBJ2-2; abundance: NA; d_gene: NA; CDR3aa: CASSGPVGSRNTGELFF; CDR3nt: TGTGCCAGCAGTGGGCCAGTCGGGAGTCGGAACACCGGGGAGCTGTTTTTT
v_gene: TRBV28; j_gene: TRBJ2-7; abundance: NA; d_gene: NA; CDR3aa: CASSLSHYYEQYF; CDR3nt: TGTGCCAGCAGTTTATCTCACTACTACGAGCAGTACTTC
v_gene: TRBV7-9; j_gene: TRBJ2-2; abundance: NA; d_gene: NA; CDR3aa: CASSRETGELFF; CDR3nt: TGTGCCAGCAGCCGGGAGACCGGGGAGCTGTTTTTT
v_gene: TRBV27; j_gene: TRBJ1-2; abundance: NA; d_gene: NA; CDR3aa: CASSLTASGRPPGGYTF; CDR3nt: TGTGCCAGCAGTTTAACCGCTTCGGGACGCCCCCCGGGGGGCTACACCTTC
v_gene: TRBV5-4; j_gene: TRBJ1-1; abundance: NA; d_gene: TRBD1; CDR3aa: CASSWDRNTEAFF; CDR3nt: TGTGCCAGCAGCTGGGACAGAAACACTGAAGCTTTCTTT
v_gene: TRBV9; j_gene: TRBJ1-5; abundance: NA; d_gene: NA; CDR3aa: CASSVRGLSNQPQHF; CDR3nt: TGTGCCAGCAGCGTACGGGGGCTTAGCAATCAGCCCCAGCATTTT
v_gene: TRBV19; j_gene: TRBJ1-4; abundance: few; d_gene: NA; CDR3aa: CASSFHRDRSTNEKLFF; CDR3nt: TGTGCCAGTAGTTTTCACAGGGATAGGTCAACTAATGAAAAACTGTTTTTT
v_gene: TRBV9; j_gene: TRBJ2-3; abundance: NA; d_gene: NA; CDR3aa: CASSMTGQFTDTQYF; CDR3nt: TGTGCCAGCAGCATGACAGGCCAATTCACAGATACGCAGTATTTT
v_gene: TRBV5-1; j_gene: TRBJ2-5; abundance: NA; d_gene: TRBD2; CDR3aa: CASSYTPPGLVGQETQYF; CDR3nt: TGCGCCAGCAGCTACACACCCCCGGGACTAGTCGGGCAAGAGACCCAGTACTTC
v_gene: TRBV5-3; j_gene: TRBJ2-7; abundance: NA; d_gene: TRBD2; CDR3aa: CARSLEGLAREQYF; CDR3nt: TGTGCCAGAAGCTTGGAAGGACTAGCTCGCGAGCAGTACTTC
v_gene: TRBV5-4; j_gene: TRBJ2-7; abundance: NA; d_gene: TRBD1; CDR3aa: CASSSRDRAYEQYF; CDR3nt: TGTGCCAGCAGCTCCCGGGACAGGGCCTACGAGCAGTACTTC
v_gene: TRBV6-5; j_gene: TRBJ2-3; abundance: NA; d_gene: TRBD1; CDR3aa: CASSDWTGGGDTQYF; CDR3nt: TGTGCCAGCAGTGACTGGACAGGGGGGGGAGATACGCAGTATTTT